This TCR beta chain emerged from a study of PD-1 blockade in classical Hodgkin lymphoma. Study-wide context: Patients were administered nivolumab (3 mg/kg intravenously) every 2 weeks. Study-level results: Prior to therapy, complete responders displayed diversity much like that of newly diagnosed patients. A significant rise in TCR diversity by C4D1 was seen for CD4+ but not CD8+ cells. Reported baseline diversity: healthy donors highest, relapsed/refractory patients lowest.

Details on this clone: What it binds is unknown.

The repertoire was sequenced with immunoSEQ multiplex PCR; TCRdb's copy has only in-frame clones and lacks some. Of roughly 12,000 clones in the sample, under 85% were seen once. With V trimmed by 4 bases and J by 2 bases, 8 bases remained unmatched. This CDR3 spans 15 amino acids. CDR1 is SGDLS and CDR2 is YYNGEE in the germline V gene. All patients relapsed after autologous stem cell transplantation, and brentuximab vedotin exposure varied. Through magnetic negative selection, CD8+ T cells were separated from PBMCs that had been thawed. The TCR originated in a human donor with classical Hodgkin lymphoma. This chain links TRBV9 with TRBJ2-7, with 8 bases that match TRBD2. The starting material was CD8+ T cells from blood, obtained at baseline. CDR3 bases: TGTGCCAGCAGCCACAACGGGGGGGTCCCCTACGAGCAGTACTTC. Amino acids: CASSHNGGVPYEQYF.